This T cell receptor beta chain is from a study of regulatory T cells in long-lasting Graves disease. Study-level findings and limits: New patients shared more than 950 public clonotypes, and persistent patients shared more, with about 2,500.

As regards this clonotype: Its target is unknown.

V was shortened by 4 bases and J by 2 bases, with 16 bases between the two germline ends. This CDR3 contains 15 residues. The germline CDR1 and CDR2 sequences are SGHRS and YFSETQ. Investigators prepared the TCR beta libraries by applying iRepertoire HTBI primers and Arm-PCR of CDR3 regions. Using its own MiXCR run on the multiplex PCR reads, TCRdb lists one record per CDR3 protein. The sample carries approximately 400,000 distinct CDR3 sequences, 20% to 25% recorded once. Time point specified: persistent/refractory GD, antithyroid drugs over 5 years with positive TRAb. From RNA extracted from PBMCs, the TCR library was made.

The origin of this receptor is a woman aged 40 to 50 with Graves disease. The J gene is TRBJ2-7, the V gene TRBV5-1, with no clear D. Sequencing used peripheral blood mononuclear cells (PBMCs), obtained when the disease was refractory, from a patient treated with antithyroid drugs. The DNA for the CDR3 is TGCGCCAGCAGCGCGCCGGAGCGAGGAGCCTACGAGCAGTACTTC. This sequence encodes CASSAPERGAYEQYF.